What follows are 14 T cell receptor beta chains derived from one specimen sequenced in a study of Ad26.COV2.S vaccination and SARS-CoV-2 variants. Clones were read by immunoSEQ multiplex PCR, and TCRdb kept only the in-frame ones, dropping some. Among about 97,000 clones listed, 60% to 85% were seen once. The sample in question was peripheral blood, obtained after recovery from COVID-19. These TCRs come from a human donor who had recovered from COVID-19.

This chain joins TRBV30 and TRBJ2-3; no definite D call. The CDR3 is 12 amino acids. Germline V gene sequence: CDR1 GTSNPN, CDR2 SVGIG (reference sequence). V dropped 3 bases and J dropped 5 bases, with 9 bases sitting between them. In nucleotides, the CDR3 is TGTGCCTGGAGCTTTATGAGAGATACGCAGTATTTT. Protein sequence: CAWSFMRDTQYF.

The chain uses TRBV9 and TRBJ1-6; D ambiguous. Per germline, CDR1 SGDLS and CDR2 YYNGEE. This CDR3 has 14 amino acids. Deletions cut 3 bases from V and 3 bases from J, with 7 bases between. As DNA, the CDR3 is TGTGCCAGCAGCGATCAGTACTATAATTCACCCCTCCACTTT. Translated: CASSDQYYNSPLHF.

The rearrangement joins TRBV11-2 to TRBJ1-3; D is ambiguous. Germline CDR1 is SGHAT and CDR2 is FQNNGV. The CDR3 sequence is 17 residues long. V was pared by 2 bases and J by 1 base, with 15 bases between. CDR3 sequence reads: CASSLISQRLSGNTIYF. For the CDR3, the DNA is TGTGCCAGCAGCTTAATCAGTCAACGGTTGTCTGGAAACACCATATATTTT.

V and J are TRBV5-1 and TRBJ2-5, with 7 positions matching TRBD1. There are 14 residues in the CDR3. CDR1 and CDR2 from the germline V gene are SGHRS and YFSETQ. V dropped 2 bases and J dropped 2; count of bases not matched to a gene: 3. CDR3 region: CASSLWTGQETQYF. CDR3 nucleotides: TGCGCCAGCAGCTTATGGACAGGACAAGAGACCCAGTACTTC.

V gene TRBV27 combines with J gene TRBJ2-7; TRBD1 aligns across 9 bases. The CDR3 loop spans 15 amino acids. Per germline, CDR1 MNHEY and CDR2 SMNVEV (reference sequence). J was trimmed by 2 bases and V by 2 bases; bases with no gene match: 4. CDR3 protein: CASSLSGTGPYEQYF. The CDR3, as DNA: TGTGCCAGCAGTTTAAGCGGGACAGGGCCCTACGAGCAGTACTTC.

The chain has TRBV27 and TRBJ2-7, with 9 bases identical to TRBD1. The germline V gene encodes CDR1 MNHEY and CDR2 SMNVEV (reference sequence). Unmatched junction bases numbered 19, after V lost 4 bases and J lost 6 bases. The CDR3 length is 18 residues. The CDR3 sequence: CASSSLPGQGRGGSEQYF. The DNA of the CDR3 is TGTGCCAGCAGTTCACTCCCGGGACAGGGAAGGGGTGGGTCCGAGCAGTACTTC.

V is TRBV4-2 and J is TRBJ1-4; maybe TRBD1 (6 bases). The CDR3 consists of 16 residues. From germline, CDR1 is LGHNA and CDR2 YNFKEQ. Trimming cost V 0 bases and J 14 bases, with 22 bases left between them. CDR3 bases: TGTGCCAGCAGCCAAGAAGCAGGGGAGACGAAAAACTTGCTGTTTTTT. Residues: CASSQEAGETKNLLFF.

This clone was counted a few times. The chain couples TRBV7-9 to TRBJ2-7; D might be TRBD1 (6 bases). V was cut by 5 bases and J by 4 bases, with 15 bases left in between. The CDR3 contains 14 residues. CDR1 is SEHNR and CDR2 is FQNEAQ in the germline V gene (reference sequence). CDR3 nucleotides: TGTGCCAGCAGCCAAGCAGGGGCGCGATACGAGCAGTACTTC. This gives the protein CASSQAGARYEQYF. The whole variable domain, remainder taken from reference TRBV7-9 and TRBJ2-7, is DTGVSQNPRHKITKRGQNVTFRCDPISEHNRLYWYRQTLGQGPEFLTYFQNEAQLEKSRLLSDRFSAERPKGSFSTLEIQRTEQGDSAMYLCASSQAGARYEQYFGPGTRLTVT.

J is TRBJ2-1 and V is TRBV5-1; no definite D call. The germline gives CDR1 SGHRS, CDR2 YFSETQ. This CDR3 region has 15 residues. The V and J ends lost 4 bases and 5 bases respectively, with 16 bases between them. CDR3 in amino acids: CASSRVQPGNNEQFF. The CDR3 DNA reads as TGCGCCAGCAGCCGCGTCCAACCAGGTAACAATGAGCAGTTCTTC.

V is TRBV6-5 and J is TRBJ2-3; 9 positions match TRBD2. The J segment lost 2 bases and the V segment lost 8 bases, leaving 5 bases of the junction unmatched. From germline, CDR1 is MNHEY and CDR2 SVGAGI. The CDR3 is 14 amino acids. The CDR3 DNA follows: TGTGCCAGCTCCAGCGGGGGGAACACAGATACGCAGTATTTT. Encoded protein: CASSSGGNTDTQYF.

In this sample, this clone turned up a few times. V usage is TRBV5-1 and J usage is TRBJ2-5; D gene uncertain. The length of the CDR3 is 17 residues. Germline CDR1 reads SGHRS; CDR2 reads YFSETQ. V was cut by 0 bases and J by 4 bases, with 19 bases left in between. The CDR3: CASSLGGSFGSRETQYF. The DNA for the CDR3 is TGCGCCAGCAGCTTGGGCGGATCGTTCGGTAGCCGAGAGACCCAGTACTTC.

Only a few counts were recorded for this clone. This chain joins TRBV5-1 and TRBJ2-3, with D hard to call. Trimming pared 4 bases from V and 0 bases from J, leaving 9 bases between. CDR3 length: 14 amino acids. Germline CDR1 SGHRS, CDR2 YFSETQ. The CDR3 loop is CASSTDASTDTQYF. DNA for the CDR3: TGCGCCAGCAGCACCGACGCTAGCACAGATACGCAGTATTTT.

The chain recombines TRBV3-1 (or the pseudogene TRBV3-2) with TRBJ1-2, with D perhaps TRBD1 (6 bases). The V end lost 5 bases, the J end lost 7 bases, and 17 bases lay between the germline ends. Germline lookup yields CDR1 LGHDT and CDR2 YNNKEL (reference sequence). CDR3 size: 14 residues. CDR3: CASSFSRGAIGYTF. The CDR3 nucleotides are TGTGCCAGCAGCTTCAGTCGGGGGGCCATTGGCTACACCTTC.

The chain uses TRBV5-4 and TRBJ2-2; the D gene could be TRBD1 or TRBD2 (5 bases each). Germline values: CDR1 SGHNT, CDR2 YYREEE (reference sequence). The CDR3 is made up of 16 amino acids. The V end was cut by 1 base, the J end by 4 bases, with 14 bases between. The CDR3 DNA is TGTGCCAGCAGCTTGAATCGGGGCGTAGGCACCGGGGAGCTGTTTTTT. Protein sequence: CASSLNRGVGTGELFF.